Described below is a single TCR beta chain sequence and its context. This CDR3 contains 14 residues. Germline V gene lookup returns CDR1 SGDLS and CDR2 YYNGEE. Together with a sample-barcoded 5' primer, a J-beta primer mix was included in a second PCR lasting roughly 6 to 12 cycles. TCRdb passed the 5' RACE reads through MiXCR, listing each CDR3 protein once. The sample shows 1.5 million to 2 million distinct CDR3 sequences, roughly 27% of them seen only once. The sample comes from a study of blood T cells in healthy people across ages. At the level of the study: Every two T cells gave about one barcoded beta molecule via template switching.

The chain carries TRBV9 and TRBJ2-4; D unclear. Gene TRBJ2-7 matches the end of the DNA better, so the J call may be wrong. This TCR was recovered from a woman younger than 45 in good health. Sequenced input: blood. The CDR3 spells CAGTHREDPYEQYF. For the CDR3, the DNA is TGTGCCGGCACCCACCGCGAGGACCCCTACGAGCAGTACTTC.